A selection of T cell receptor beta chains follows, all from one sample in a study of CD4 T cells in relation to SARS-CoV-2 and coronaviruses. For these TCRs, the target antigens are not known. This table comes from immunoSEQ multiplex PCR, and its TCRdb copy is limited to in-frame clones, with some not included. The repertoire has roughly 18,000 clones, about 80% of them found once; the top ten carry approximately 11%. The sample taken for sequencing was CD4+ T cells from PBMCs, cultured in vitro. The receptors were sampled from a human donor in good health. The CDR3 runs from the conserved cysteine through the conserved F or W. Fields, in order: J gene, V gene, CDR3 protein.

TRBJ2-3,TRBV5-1,CASSWTGGGGTDTQYF
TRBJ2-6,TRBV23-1,CASRFDRGSGANVLTF
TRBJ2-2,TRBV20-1,CSAALAGELFF
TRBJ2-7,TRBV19,CASSIAPGSYEQYF
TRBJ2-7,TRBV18,CASSPSSTNYEQYF
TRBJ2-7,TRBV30,CAWTSGRQQYF
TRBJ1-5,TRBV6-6,CASSYSSSSGQPQHF
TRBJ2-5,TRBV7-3,CASSYDRGETQYF
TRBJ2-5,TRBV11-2,CASSRDRQETQYF
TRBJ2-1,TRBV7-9,CASSLDGPGLGNEQFF
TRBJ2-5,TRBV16,CASSRRIEETQYF
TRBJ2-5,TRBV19,CASSKRHNQETQYF
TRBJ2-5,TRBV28,CASSLLSTGGSQETQYF
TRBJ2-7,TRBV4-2,CASSAPTSGSYEQYF
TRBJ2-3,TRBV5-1,CASSLERRADTQYF
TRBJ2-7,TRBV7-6,CASSLGGLAGNDYEQYF
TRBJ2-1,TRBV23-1,CASSQTTTWGNEQFF
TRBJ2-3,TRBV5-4,CASSLNTDTQYF
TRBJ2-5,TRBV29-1,CSLAGTQYF
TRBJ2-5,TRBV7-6,CASSLVDSSGETQYF
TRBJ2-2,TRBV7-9,CASSPGGGSGSTGELFF
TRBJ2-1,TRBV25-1,CASSELGPWLSEQFF
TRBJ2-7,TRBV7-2,CASSPGTGDYEQYF
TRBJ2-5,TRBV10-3,CAIAARDTETQYF
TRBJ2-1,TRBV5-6,CASSLGLSVFNEQFF
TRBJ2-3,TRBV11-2,CAPRVDTQYF
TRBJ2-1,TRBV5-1,CASSPSGTSGIDEQFF
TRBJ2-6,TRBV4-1,CATRGASGANVLTF
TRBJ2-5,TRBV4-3,CASSPGQGTPETQYF